The clone carrying this TCR beta chain has only a few counts. The data stem from a study of blood T cells in healthy people across ages. Through a sample-barcoded 5' primer and a J-beta primer mix, a second PCR was run for about 7 to 12 cycles. A template-switch adaptor that had 12 random nucleotides put a tag on each cDNA molecule. Using its own MiXCR run on the 5' RACE reads, TCRdb lists one record per CDR3 protein. The data hold roughly 800,000 distinct CDR3 sequences, with roughly 25% observed a single time. This CDR3 contains 16 residues. V was pared by 4 bases and J by 4 bases, with 13 bases of the junction left unmatched. Per germline, CDR1 SGHRS and CDR2 YFSETQ. The same sample was also used in a study of T cells of mothers and their children.

The receptor's source is a boy younger than 18 in good health. Material: blood. V usage is TRBV5-1 and J usage is TRBJ1-1; TRBD1 matches at 7 bases. CDR3 sequence reads: CASSGGRQGLGTEAFF. CDR3 sequence (DNA): TGCGCCAGCAGCGGGGGTCGACAGGGTTTAGGCACTGAAGCTTTCTTT. Filled out from reference TRBV5-1 and TRBJ1-1, the complete variable domain reads KAGVTQTPRYLIKTRGQQVTLSCSPISGHRSVSWYQQTPGQGLQFLFEYFSETQRNKGNFPGRFSGRQFSNSRSEMNVSTLELGDSALYLCASSGGRQGLGTEAFFGQGTRLTVV.